This TCR beta chain was profiled in a study of cytomegalovirus exposure and HLA in healthy donors (dated by TCRdb to the late 2010s). In terms of the full investigation: In an earlier analysis of roughly 590 of the donors, 250 to 350 Gb of sequence data and 90 million to 130 million unique TCR beta sequences from 150 million to 200 million T cells were reported. To predict cytomegalovirus infection status, the study combined high-throughput TCR immunosequencing, statistical association of individual TCRs with disease status, and machine learning. Donor age, sex, ethnicity and CMV serostatus were compiled together with the repertoire data. On average, roughly 200,000 unique TCR beta nucleotide sequences were sequenced per donor among roughly 430 genotyped donors of the cohort, with roughly 19% of those sequences being non-productive. A later analysis re-analyzed previously published TCR beta repertoires from 550 to 700 donors and added high-resolution HLA genotyping to study TCR occurrence patterns. Both class I and class II loci were covered by HLA typing, at four-digit resolution. Every discovery cohort repertoire had been produced on one sequencing platform. To decide whether each TCR beta V gene segment behaved as functional or pseudogenic, an earlier analysis of several hundred of the donors relied on high-throughput TCR beta sequencing. Rather than drawing on any new phenotypic data, the later analysis identified candidate immune exposures from TCR beta sequences and the way those sequences occurred across donors. Besides the first cohort of approximately 670 subjects, a separate validation cohort made up of 120 different subjects was used. The study aimed to test whether cataloging public T cell receptors could reveal signatures of past pathogen exposure. The number of donors typed differed by locus, with roughly 629-640 for A, B, C, DRB1 and DQB1, 522 for DQA1, approximately 570 for DPA1, and approximately 470 for DPB1. Because of strong linkage in the cohort, roughly five DR-DQ haplotypes were treated as single units for association and clustering. The genetic ancestry cluster associated with self-reported Caucasian donors included about four fifths of the 398 genotyped donors. Using immunosequencing, the study profiled T cell repertoires from 640 or so subjects and related those repertoires to cytomegalovirus serostatus. About 310 gigabases of sequencing data and approximately 80 million unique TCR sequences were included in an early release covering 550 to 650 HLA-typed donors. A later genetic analysis took genome-wide SNP genotypes for about three fifths of the roughly 670 donors and used that subset as a discovery cohort. Results and caveats for the whole study, not just this receptor: For the cohort, immune exposure information was limited to CMV serostatus. In a later genetic analysis, a missense DCLRE1C variant was associated with V-gene and J-gene trimming of TCR beta chains, and the association was replicated in an independent cohort. A cluster of highly shared sequence variants was judged likely to represent a technical artifact of the sequencing pipeline. Because HLA typing was unavailable for some donors at each locus, only the typed subset was used in association tests. Correlated functional status among segregating V segments might be attributable to linkage disequilibrium, but an unknown experimental factor could not be ruled out. The presence/absence analyses assumed that sequencing depth was roughly uniform across donors, and that assumption may not be true. In a later analysis, several top co-occurrence clusters were reported to appear linked to parvovirus B19, influenza, CMV and Epstein-Barr virus. In both the original and validation cohorts, the classifier was reported to diagnose cytomegalovirus status with high specificity and sensitivity. The authors suggested that the approach could potentially be extended to other disease states and immunological phenotypes. Because counts were too low, 15 to 20 rarely observed V segments, including chromosome 9 orphons, were left out of the earlier analysis of 587 of the donors. Broadly in line with IMGT annotations, most TCR beta V segments showed up in productive rearrangements about 87% or about 30% of the time in an earlier analysis of about 500 of the donors. Specific HLA alleles were associated with around 18,000 TCR beta sequences at a false discovery rate of 0.05 in a later analysis. According to a later analysis, TCR association rates differed among HLA loci, with DRB1 alleles showing the most associated TCRs and HLA-C alleles showing the fewest. Compared with equally common non-associated chains, HLA-associated TCR beta chains in a later analysis were more clonally expanded and had lower generation probabilities. A further reported finding was that TCR beta sequences accurately predicted the HLA-A and HLA-B alleles for most subjects in the first cohort. A total of fewer than 200 TCR beta chains were listed by the study as associated with cytomegalovirus. When HLA alleles, especially DR and DQ, strongly co-occurred, TCR associations were difficult to assign to individual alleles. In a later analysis, most CMV-associated TCR beta chains were found to appear HLA-restricted, with HLA associations seemingly driven largely by CMV exposure. In vitro tests confirmed that a few of the cytomegalovirus-associated TCR beta chains recognize cytomegalovirus antigens. In this cohort, only TCR beta chains were sequenced, and detectable features were limited by the absence of alpha or paired-chain data. A later genetic analysis reported fewer N-insertions in productive TCRs among donors in an Asian-associated ancestry cluster than the roughly 620-donor mean. Most TCR sequences were observed very rarely across donors, whereas some public TCRs were present in many individuals.

About this clone itself: Its recognized antigen is unknown. No base quality information exists; no much larger clone differs at one position.

The cohort was made up of around 720 healthy bone marrow donors. Cohort members were all nominally healthy when sampled, although unrecorded immune exposures were likely present. The donor tested CMV seronegative, placing the donor among the 350 or so seronegative members of the cohort. Every donor gave a peripheral blood sample, and the peripheral blood mononuclear cells from that sample were used for TCR beta sequencing. Genomic DNA was extracted from the blood cell samples with the Qiagen DNeasy Blood Extraction Kit. Library creation used the immunoSEQ multiplex PCR assay. For the multiplex PCR, a mixture combining 60 forward primers for TCR Vbeta segments and 13 reverse primers for TCR Jbeta segments was used. The CDR3 region of rearranged TCR beta genes was amplified from genomic DNA with a multiplex PCR assay. Amplified TCR beta libraries were sequenced as 87-base-pair reads on the Illumina HiSeq System. As for the original processing: A later analysis tallied approximately 87 million unique TCR beta chains across the 610 or so repertoires, and approximately 11 million of those chains were shared by two or more donors. To remove PCR and sequencing errors, raw reads were error-corrected and collapsed into unique sequences using a nearest-neighbor algorithm that merged closely related sequences. V, D and J gene segments were assigned by aligning CDR3 sequences to IMGT reference sequences. Each retained sequence needed at least a six-nucleotide match to both a V gene segment and a J gene segment. A rearrangement was called productive if the CDR3 had no stop codons and remained in frame with V and J, and every other rearrangement was called non-productive. Following IMGT convention, CDR3 was defined as the stretch from the second conserved V-encoded cysteine up to the conserved J-encoded phenylalanine. The earlier analysis of 500 to 750 of the donors excluded any sequence lacking an unambiguous match to a single V gene segment. An earlier analysis of 587 of the donors classified V segments as functional when productive rearrangements were above 56.7% and as segregating when the standard deviation between donors was above 5%. A statistical classification framework was developed to diagnose cytomegalovirus status using the catalog of TCR beta chain sequences. V and J gene assignment, in a later analysis, came from comparing TCR nucleotide sequences with IMGT/GENE-DB human TR gene sequences. The TCRdist pipeline was used in a later analysis to assign CDR3 sequences and most-parsimonious VDJ recombination scenarios. In a later analysis, each TCR beta chain was defined by its CDR3 amino acid sequence together with its V-gene family, and reads lacking a unique V-gene family were excluded. In a later analysis, around 650 highly shared, low-generation-probability nucleotide sequences were removed to address suspected cross-contamination and a sequencing artifact. A later analysis calculated a clonal expansion index for each public chain from normalized within-repertoire ranks of inferred template counts. A later analysis computed generation probabilities with a VDJ recombination model fitted to out-of-frame rearrangements, and checked the results against IGoR. In a later analysis, TCR-TCR, TCR-HLA and TCR-CMV co-occurrence was scored with hypergeometric tests, and a repertoire-size bias correction was applied to TCR pairs. False discovery rates were estimated in a later analysis by permuting HLA or CMV assignments 20 times. In a later analysis, co-occurring TCRs were grouped with DBSCAN, and TCRdist sequence similarity was added when clustering was performed within HLA-allele-positive subsets. Repertoires with fewer than 30,000 or more than 120,000 public chains were left out of co-occurrence clustering, as were five repertoires with anomalous nucleotide sharing. TCRdb obtained this table from immuneACCESS and retained in-frame rearrangements with V and J assigned. These tables miss some clones; where compared with another copy, unresolved V genes account for less than half of the shortfall, and the remainder is unexplained. V, J and clone size are those of that table, while D and trimming were read from the DNA. The sample profile shows a few hundred thousand clones; about 74% of them were found once. The top ten hold about 16% of the sample.

This receptor was identified in a middle-aged man in good health and CMV-seronegative. The sample consisted of PBMCs.

The nucleotide sequence reads TGTGCCAGTAGTATGTGGCAGAAGAATGGCTACACCTTC. Translation gives CASSMWQKNGYTF. The sequence joins TRBV19 to TRBJ1-2; the D gene lacks a confident call. The germline V gene (reference sequence) supplies CDR1 LNHDA and CDR2 SQIVND. Trimming costs V 3 bases and J 6 bases, and their ends lie 11 bases apart. CDR3 length: 13 amino acids, cysteine to phenylalanine. The read is trimmed to its CDR3 DNA, 39 bases read in frame from base 1.